The T cell receptor (beta chain) under discussion was sequenced for a study of blood T cell repertoires in COVID-19. The data were produced by immunoSEQ multiplex PCR, yet TCRdb's version contains in-frame clones alone and is incomplete. The sample yields about 180,000 clones, approximately 84% seen once. This CDR3 spans 14 amino acids. Germline CDR1 is SGDLS and CDR2 is YYNGEE. V was cut by 4 bases and J by 1 base, with 11 bases left in between. This sequence originates from a human donor in a cohort sampled during active COVID-19. The sample taken for sequencing was peripheral blood. The J gene is TRBJ1-1, the V gene TRBV9; TRBD1 might be the D (5 bases). CDR3 in amino acids: CASSTSGGNTEAFF. CDR3 bases: TGTGCCAGCAGCACAAGCGGGGGGAACACTGAAGCTTTCTTT.